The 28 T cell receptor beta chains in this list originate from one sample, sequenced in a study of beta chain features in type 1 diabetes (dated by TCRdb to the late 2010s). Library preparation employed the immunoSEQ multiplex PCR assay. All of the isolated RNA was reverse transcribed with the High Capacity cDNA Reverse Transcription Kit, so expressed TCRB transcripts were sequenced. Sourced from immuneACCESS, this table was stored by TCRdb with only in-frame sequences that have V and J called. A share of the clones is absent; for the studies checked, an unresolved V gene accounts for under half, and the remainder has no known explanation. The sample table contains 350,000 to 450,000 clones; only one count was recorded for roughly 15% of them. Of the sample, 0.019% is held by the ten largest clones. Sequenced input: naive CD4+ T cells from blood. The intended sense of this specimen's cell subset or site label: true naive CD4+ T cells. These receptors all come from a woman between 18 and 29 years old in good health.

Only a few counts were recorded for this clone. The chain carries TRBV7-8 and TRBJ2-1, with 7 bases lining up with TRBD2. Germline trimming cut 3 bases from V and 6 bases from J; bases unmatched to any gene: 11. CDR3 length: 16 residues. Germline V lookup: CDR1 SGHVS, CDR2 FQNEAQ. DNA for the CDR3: TGTGCCAGCAGCTTGAATTTTAGGGGAGGGTCCAATGAGCAGTTCTTC. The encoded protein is CASSLNFRGGSNEQFF.

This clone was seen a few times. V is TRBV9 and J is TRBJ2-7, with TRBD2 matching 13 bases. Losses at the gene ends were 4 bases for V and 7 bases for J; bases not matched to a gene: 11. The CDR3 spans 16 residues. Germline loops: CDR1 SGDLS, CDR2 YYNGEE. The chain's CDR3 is CASSQTSGRPSGEQYF. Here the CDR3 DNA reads TGTGCCAGCAGCCAGACTAGCGGGAGGCCCTCTGGTGAGCAGTACTTC.

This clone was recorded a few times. CDR3 residues: CASRSSGRFSYNEQFF. The CDR3 region has the DNA TGTGCCAGTAGGTCTAGCGGGAGGTTCTCCTACAATGAGCAGTTCTTC. V is TRBV19 and J is TRBJ2-1; 11 bases fit TRBD2. Germline assignment: CDR1 LNHDA and CDR2 SQIVND (reference sequence). The CDR3 consists of 16 residues. Trimming took 6 bases from V and 0 from J; bases not matched to a gene: 4.

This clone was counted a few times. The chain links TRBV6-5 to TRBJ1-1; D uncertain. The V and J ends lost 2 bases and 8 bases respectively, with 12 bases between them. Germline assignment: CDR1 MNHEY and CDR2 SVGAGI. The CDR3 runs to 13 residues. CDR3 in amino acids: CASSYAPRREAFF. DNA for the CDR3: TGTGCCAGCAGTTACGCCCCCCGGAGGGAAGCTTTCTTT.

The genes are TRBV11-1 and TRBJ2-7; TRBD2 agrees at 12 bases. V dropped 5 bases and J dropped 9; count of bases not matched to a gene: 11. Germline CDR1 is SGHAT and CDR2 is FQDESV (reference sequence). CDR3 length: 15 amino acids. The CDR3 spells CASSPTSGRIVAQYF. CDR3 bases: TGTGCCAGCAGCCCCACTAGCGGGAGGATCGTAGCGCAGTACTTC.

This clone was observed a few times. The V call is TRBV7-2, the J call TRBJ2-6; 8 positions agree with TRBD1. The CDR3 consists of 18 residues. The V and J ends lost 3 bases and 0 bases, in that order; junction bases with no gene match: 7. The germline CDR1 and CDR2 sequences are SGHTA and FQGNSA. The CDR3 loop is CASSFIGQGRSGANVLTF. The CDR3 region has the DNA TGTGCCAGCAGCTTCATCGGACAGGGTCGCTCTGGGGCCAACGTCCTGACTTTC.

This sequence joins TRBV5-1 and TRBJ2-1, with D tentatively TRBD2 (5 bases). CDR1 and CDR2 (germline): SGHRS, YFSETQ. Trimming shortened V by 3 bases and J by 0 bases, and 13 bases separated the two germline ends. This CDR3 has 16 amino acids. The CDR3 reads CASSSTGSSSYNEQFF. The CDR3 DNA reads TGCGCCAGCAGCTCAACGGGGTCAAGCTCCTACAATGAGCAGTTCTTC.

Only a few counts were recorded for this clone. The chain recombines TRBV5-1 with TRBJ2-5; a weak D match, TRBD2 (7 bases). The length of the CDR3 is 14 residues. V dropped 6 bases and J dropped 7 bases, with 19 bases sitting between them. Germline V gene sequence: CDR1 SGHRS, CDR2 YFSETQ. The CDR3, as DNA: TGCGCCAGCACCTCGGGGGGCCCGTCGGGGACCCAGTACTTC. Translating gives CASTSGGPSGTQYF.

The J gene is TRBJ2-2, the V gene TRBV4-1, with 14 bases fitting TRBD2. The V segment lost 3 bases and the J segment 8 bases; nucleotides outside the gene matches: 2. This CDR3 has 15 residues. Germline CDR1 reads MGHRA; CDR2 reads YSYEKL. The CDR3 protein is CASSQGLAGVGELFF. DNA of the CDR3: TGCGCCAGCAGCCAGGGACTAGCGGGAGTTGGGGAGCTGTTTTTT.

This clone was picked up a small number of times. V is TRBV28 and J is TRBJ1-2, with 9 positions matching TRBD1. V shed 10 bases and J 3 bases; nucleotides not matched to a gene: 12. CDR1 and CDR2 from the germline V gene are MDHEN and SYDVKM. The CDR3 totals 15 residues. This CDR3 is CATPSEDRGDYGYTF. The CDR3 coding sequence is TGTGCCACCCCATCCGAGGACAGGGGAGACTATGGCTACACCTTC.

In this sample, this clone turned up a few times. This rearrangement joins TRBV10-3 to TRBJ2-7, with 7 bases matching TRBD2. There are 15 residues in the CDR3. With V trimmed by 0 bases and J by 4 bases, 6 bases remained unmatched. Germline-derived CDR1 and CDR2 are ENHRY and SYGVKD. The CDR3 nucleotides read TGTGCCATCAGTGAGTCAGCTAGCGGAACTTACGAGCAGTACTTC. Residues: CAISESASGTYEQYF.

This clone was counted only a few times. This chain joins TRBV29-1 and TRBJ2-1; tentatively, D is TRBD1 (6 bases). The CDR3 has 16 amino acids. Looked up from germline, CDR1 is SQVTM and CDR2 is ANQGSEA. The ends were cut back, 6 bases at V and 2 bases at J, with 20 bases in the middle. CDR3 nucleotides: TGCAGCGTGTGGGACATTAGTGGTTATCCCTACAATGAGCAGTTCTTC. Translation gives CSVWDISGYPYNEQFF.

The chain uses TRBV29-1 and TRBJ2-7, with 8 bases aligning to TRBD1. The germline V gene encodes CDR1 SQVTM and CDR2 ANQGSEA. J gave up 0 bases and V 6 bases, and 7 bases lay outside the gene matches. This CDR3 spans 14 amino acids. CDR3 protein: CSVDRGTGSYEQYF. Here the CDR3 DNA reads TGCAGCGTCGATCGCGGGACAGGCTCCTACGAGCAGTACTTC.

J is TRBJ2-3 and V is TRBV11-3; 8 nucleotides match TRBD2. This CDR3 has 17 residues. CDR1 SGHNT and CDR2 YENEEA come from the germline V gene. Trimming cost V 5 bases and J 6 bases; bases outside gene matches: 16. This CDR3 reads CASSRGGTGLAADTQYF. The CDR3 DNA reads TGTGCCAGCAGCCGGGGGGGTACTGGATTGGCCGCGGATACGCAGTATTTT.

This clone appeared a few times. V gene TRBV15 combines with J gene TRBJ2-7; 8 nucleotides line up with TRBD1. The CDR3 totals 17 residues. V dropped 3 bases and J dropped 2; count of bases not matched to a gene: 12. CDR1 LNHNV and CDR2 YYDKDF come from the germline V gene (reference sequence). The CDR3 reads CATSSQSGTGNAYEQYF. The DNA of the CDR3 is TGTGCCACCAGCAGTCAATCCGGGACAGGAAACGCCTACGAGCAGTACTTC.

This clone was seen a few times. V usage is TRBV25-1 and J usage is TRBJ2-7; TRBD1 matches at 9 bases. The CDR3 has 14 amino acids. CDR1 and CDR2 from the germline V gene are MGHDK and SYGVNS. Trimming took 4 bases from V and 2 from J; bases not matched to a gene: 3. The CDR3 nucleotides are TGTGCCAGCAGTGCGGACAGGGGAGCCTACGAGCAGTACTTC. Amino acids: CASSADRGAYEQYF.

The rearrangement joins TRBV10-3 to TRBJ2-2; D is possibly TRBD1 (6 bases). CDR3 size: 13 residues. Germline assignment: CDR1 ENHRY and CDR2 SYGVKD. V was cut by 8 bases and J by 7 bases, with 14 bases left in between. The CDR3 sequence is CAISSGEGGELFF. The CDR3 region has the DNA TGTGCCATCTCGTCAGGGGAAGGCGGGGAGCTGTTTTTT.

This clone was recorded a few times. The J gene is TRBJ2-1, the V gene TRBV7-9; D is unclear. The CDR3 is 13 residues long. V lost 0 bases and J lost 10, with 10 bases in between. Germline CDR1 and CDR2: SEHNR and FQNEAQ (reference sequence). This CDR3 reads CASSLAPRSEQFF. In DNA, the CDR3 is TGTGCCAGCAGCTTAGCCCCCAGGTCGGAGCAGTTCTTC.

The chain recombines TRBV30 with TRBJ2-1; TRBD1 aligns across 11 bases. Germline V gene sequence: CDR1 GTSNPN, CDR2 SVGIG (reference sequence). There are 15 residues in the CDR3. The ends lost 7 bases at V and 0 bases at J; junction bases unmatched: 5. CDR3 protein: CASTGTGGSYNEQFF. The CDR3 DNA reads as TGTGCCTCGACCGGGACAGGGGGCTCCTACAATGAGCAGTTCTTC.

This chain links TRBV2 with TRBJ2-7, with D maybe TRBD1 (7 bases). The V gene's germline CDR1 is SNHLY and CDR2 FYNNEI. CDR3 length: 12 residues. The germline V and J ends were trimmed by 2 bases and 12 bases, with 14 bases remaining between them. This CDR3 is CASSESWRGLYF. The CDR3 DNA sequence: TGTGCCAGCAGTGAATCTTGGAGGGGGCTGTACTTC.

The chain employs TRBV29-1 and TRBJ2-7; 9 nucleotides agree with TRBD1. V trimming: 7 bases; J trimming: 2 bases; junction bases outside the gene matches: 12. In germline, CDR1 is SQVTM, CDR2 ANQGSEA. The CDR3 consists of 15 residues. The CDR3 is CSAELNRGLAYEQYF. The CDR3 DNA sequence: TGCAGCGCTGAGCTGAACAGGGGGCTTGCCTACGAGCAGTACTTC.

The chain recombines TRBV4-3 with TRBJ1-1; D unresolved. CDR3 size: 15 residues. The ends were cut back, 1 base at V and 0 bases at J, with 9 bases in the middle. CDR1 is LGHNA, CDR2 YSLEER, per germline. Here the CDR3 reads CASSQAPVMNTEAFF. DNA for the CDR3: TGCGCCAGCAGCCAAGCCCCAGTAATGAACACTGAAGCTTTCTTT.

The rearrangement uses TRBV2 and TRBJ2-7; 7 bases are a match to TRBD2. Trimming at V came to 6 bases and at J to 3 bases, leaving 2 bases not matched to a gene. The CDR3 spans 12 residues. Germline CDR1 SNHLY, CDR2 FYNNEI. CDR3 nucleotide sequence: TGTGCCAGCAGGGGGGGGAGCTACGAGCAGTACTTC. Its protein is CASRGGSYEQYF.

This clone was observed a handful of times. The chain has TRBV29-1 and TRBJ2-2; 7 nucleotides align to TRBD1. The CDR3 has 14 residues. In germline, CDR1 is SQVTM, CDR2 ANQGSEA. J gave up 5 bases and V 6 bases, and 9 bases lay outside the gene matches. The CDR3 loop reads CSVLYRGRTGELFF. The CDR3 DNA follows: TGCAGCGTCCTCTACAGGGGAAGGACCGGGGAGCTGTTTTTT.

DNA of the CDR3: TGTGCCTGGGGGACCAGGGGGGTCGGGTACGAGCAGTACTTC. Its translation: CAWGTRGVGYEQYF. The chain is built from TRBV30 and TRBJ2-7; TRBD1 might be the D (7 bases). This CDR3 is built from 14 residues. CDR1 and CDR2 (germline): GTSNPN, SVGIG (reference sequence). V gave up 5 bases and J gave up 4 bases, with 18 bases separating them.

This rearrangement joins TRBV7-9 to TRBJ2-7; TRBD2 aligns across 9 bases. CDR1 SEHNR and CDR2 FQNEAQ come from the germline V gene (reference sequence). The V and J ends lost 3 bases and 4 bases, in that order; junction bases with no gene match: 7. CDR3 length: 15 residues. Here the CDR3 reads CASSFLAGPSYEQYF. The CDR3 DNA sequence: TGTGCCAGCAGCTTTCTAGCGGGACCCTCTTACGAGCAGTACTTC.

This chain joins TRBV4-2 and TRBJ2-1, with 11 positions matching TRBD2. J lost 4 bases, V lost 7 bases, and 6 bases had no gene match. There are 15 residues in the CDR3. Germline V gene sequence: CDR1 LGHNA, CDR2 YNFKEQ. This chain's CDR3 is CASTGTSGIYNEQFF. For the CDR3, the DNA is TGTGCCAGCACCGGGACTAGCGGCATTTACAATGAGCAGTTCTTC.

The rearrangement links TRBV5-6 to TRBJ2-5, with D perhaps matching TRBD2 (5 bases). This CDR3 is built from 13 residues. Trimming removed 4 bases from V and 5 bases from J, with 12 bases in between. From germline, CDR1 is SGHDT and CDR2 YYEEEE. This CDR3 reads CASSIGVAETQYF. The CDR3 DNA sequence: TGTGCCAGCAGCATCGGGGTGGCGGAGACCCAGTACTTC.